Below are 17 T cell receptor beta chains sequenced from a single sample in a study of response to subunit inactivated influenza vaccine. TCRdb fed the RT-PCR reads into MiXCR, producing one record per CDR3 protein. This table holds about 650,000 distinct CDR3 sequences, around 13% found once. The specimen was PBMCs from blood, collected around 15 days before vaccination. These receptors were obtained from a man in his fifties or sixties who received an inactivated influenza vaccine.

The CDR3 DNA sequence: TGCGCCAGCAGCGGGTCTAGCGGGGGGTCCCAAGAGACCCAGTACTTC. This translates into CASSGSSGGSQETQYF. The chain carries TRBV5-1 and TRBJ2-5; TRBD2 aligns across 11 bases. This CDR3 is built from 16 residues. CDR1 is SGHRS, CDR2 YFSETQ, per germline. Unmatched junction bases numbered 6, after V lost 4 bases and J lost 1 base. Supplemented by reference TRBV5-1 and TRBJ2-5, the full variable domain reads KAGVTQTPRYLIKTRGQQVTLSCSPISGHRSVSWYQQTPGQGLQFLFEYFSETQRNKGNFPGRFSGRQFSNSRSEMNVSTLELGDSALYLCASSGSSGGSQETQYFGPGTRLLVL.

This clonotype was detected a few times. The chain recombines TRBV28 with TRBJ2-4; possibly TRBD2 for D (5 bases). The CDR3 totals 15 residues. Germline CDR1 MDHEN, CDR2 SYDVKM. The ends were cut back, 6 bases at V and 0 bases at J, with 12 bases in the middle. This CDR3 reads CASSPPGIAKNIQYF. CDR3 nucleotide sequence: TGTGCCAGCAGCCCACCGGGAATAGCCAAAAACATTCAGTACTTC.

This clonotype has only a few counts. The rearrangement joins TRBV29-1 to TRBJ2-1, with TRBD1 identical over 9 bases. The CDR3 is made up of 15 amino acids. V lost 7 bases, J lost 1 base, and 8 bases stayed unmatched. Germline CDR1 is SQVTM and CDR2 is ANQGSEA. The CDR3 bases are TGCAGCGAATACACGGGACAGGGATCCTACAATGAGCAGTTCTTC. Translation gives CSEYTGQGSYNEQFF.

The table lists this clonotype with many counts. The chain carries TRBV6-4 and TRBJ2-1, with 9 bases that match TRBD1. The germline V gene has CDR1 MRHNA and CDR2 SNTAGT. This CDR3 has 17 residues. Losses at the gene ends were 4 bases for V and 3 bases for J; bases not matched to a gene: 10. CDR3: CASSATPGQGYYNEQFF. The DNA of the CDR3 is TGTGCCAGCAGTGCGACCCCGGGACAGGGCTACTACAATGAGCAGTTCTTC.

This clonotype was seen a few times. As DNA, the CDR3 is TGTGCCAGCAGTTCCCAGGGCCTCCTCTACAATGAGCAGTTCTTC. Encoded protein: CASSSQGLLYNEQFF. The V and J genes are TRBV28 and TRBJ2-1, with D possibly TRBD1 on 5 matching bases. Germline V gives CDR1 MDHEN, CDR2 SYDVKM. V lost 4 bases and J 3 bases, leaving 13 bases between the germline ends. CDR3 length equals 15 residues.

This clonotype was seen only a few times. This chain connects TRBV5-1 to TRBJ2-1; D is unclear. The CDR3 is made up of 14 amino acids. Deletions cut 5 bases from V and 7 bases from J, with 16 bases between. Germline lookup yields CDR1 SGHRS and CDR2 YFSETQ. The CDR3 reads CASRLQNDGNEQFF. CDR3 DNA sequence: TGCGCCAGCAGACTCCAAAACGACGGAAATGAGCAGTTCTTC.

This clonotype was recorded a few times. The genes are TRBV6-2 or TRBV6-3 and TRBJ2-1; TRBD1 matches at 11 bases. The CDR3 loop spans 16 amino acids. The V gene end was trimmed by 4 bases and the J gene end by 6 bases; junction bases not matched to a gene: 8. Germline lookup yields CDR1 MNHEY and CDR2 SVGEGT. The CDR3 protein is CASSFAGTGGRNEQFF. In DNA form, the CDR3 reads TGTGCCAGCAGTTTCGCAGGGACAGGGGGGCGCAATGAGCAGTTCTTC.

The chain is built from TRBV7-8 and TRBJ2-7, with a weak D call TRBD1 (6 bases). The CDR3 contains 13 residues. V shed 5 bases and J shed 3 bases, with 11 bases lying between them. Germline V gene data show CDR1 as SGHVS and CDR2 as FQNEAQ. CDR3 region: CASSRDTLYEQYF. The DNA for the CDR3 is TGTGCCAGCAGCCGGGACACCCTCTACGAGCAGTACTTC. The whole variable domain, filled in from reference TRBV7-8 and TRBJ2-7, reads GAGVSQSPRYKVAKRGQDVALRCDPISGHVSLFWYQQALGQGPEFLTYFQNEAQLDKSGLPSDRFFAERPEGSVSTLKIQRTQQEDSAVYLCASSRDTLYEQYFGPGTRLTVT.

The chain carries TRBV12-3 or TRBV12-4 and TRBJ2-1; 9 nucleotides agree with TRBD2. V shed 6 bases, J shed 4 bases, and the junction held 7 bases outside the gene matches. The CDR3 sequence is 15 residues long. The CDR3: CASRVLAGRYNEQFF. The DNA for the CDR3 is TGTGCCAGCAGGGTGCTAGCGGGACGATACAATGAGCAGTTCTTC.

This clonotype was seen a handful of times. The V call is TRBV30, the J call TRBJ2-5, with unresolved D. Between the trimmed V and J ends, which lost 0 bases and 2 bases, there was a span of 10 bases. This CDR3 region has 14 residues. The germline V gene encodes CDR1 GTSNPN and CDR2 SVGIG (reference sequence). The DNA of the CDR3 is TGTGCCTGGAGTGTAGGAGAACCTCAAGAGACCCAGTACTTC. Protein product: CAWSVGEPQETQYF.

In its sample, this clonotype was seen many times. The chain employs TRBV29-1 and TRBJ2-5, with 8 nucleotides matching TRBD1. J lost 5 bases, V lost 2 bases, and 10 bases had no gene match. This CDR3 spans 15 amino acids. CDR1 and CDR2 from the germline V gene are SQVTM and ANQGSEA. The CDR3 DNA reads TGCAGCGTTGAATTCAGAGGACAGGGAGTTGAGACCCAGTACTTC. Translated: CSVEFRGQGVETQYF.

The gene calls are TRBV5-1 and TRBJ2-5, with 8 bases matching TRBD2. Germline assignment: CDR1 SGHRS and CDR2 YFSETQ. The CDR3 has 15 amino acids. V trimming: 5 bases; J trimming: 4 bases; junction bases outside the gene matches: 10. CDR3 bases: TGCGCCAGCAGACTCCGGGAGGGAGGGTCAGAGACCCAGTACTTC. Protein sequence: CASRLREGGSETQYF.

This clonotype was seen only a few times. The J gene is TRBJ2-6, the V gene TRBV7-2, with D perhaps TRBD1 (5 bases). Trimming took 5 bases from V and 0 from J, leaving 8 bases between them. CDR3 size: 15 residues. Germline V gene lookup returns CDR1 SGHTA and CDR2 FQGNSA. The CDR3 region has the DNA TGTGCCAGCAGCATAAGGGGCTCTGGGGCCAACGTCCTGACTTTC. This codes for CASSIRGSGANVLTF.

The chain couples TRBV6-5 to TRBJ2-1, with D uncertain. The V end lost 5 bases, the J end lost 5 bases, and 16 bases lay between the germline ends. CDR1 is MNHEY and CDR2 is SVGAGI in the germline V gene. CDR3 length equals 15 residues. This CDR3 is CASSNGRALDNEQFF. CDR3 nucleotides: TGTGCCAGCAGTAACGGTCGGGCGCTAGACAATGAGCAGTTCTTC.

This clonotype was recorded once. The chain joins TRBV19 to TRBJ1-6, with 7 bases aligning to TRBD1. The CDR3 covers 15 residues. The V gene's germline CDR1 is LNHDA and CDR2 SQIVND (reference sequence). V lost 7 bases to trimming and J lost 8 bases; unmatched junction nucleotides: 11. The CDR3 region has the DNA TGTGCCAGTACTCACAAGGGGACAGCATATTCACCCCTCCACTTT. Protein sequence: CASTHKGTAYSPLHF.

The rearrangement joins TRBV20-1 to TRBJ1-1; the D is unclear. Germline values: CDR1 DFQATT, CDR2 SNEGSKA (reference sequence). This CDR3 spans 12 amino acids. V lost 4 bases, J lost 4 bases, and 10 bases lay in between. CDR3 loop: CSATDIITEAFF. CDR3 nucleotide sequence: TGCAGTGCTACTGACATAATCACTGAAGCTTTCTTT.

The chain carries TRBV4-1 and TRBJ2-1; the D gene is possibly TRBD1 (5 bases). The CDR3 is made up of 13 amino acids. The V end lost 1 base, the J end lost 6 bases, and 7 bases lay between the germline ends. Germline CDR1 and CDR2: MGHRA and YSYEKL. The CDR3 DNA follows: TGCGCCAGCAGCCAAGGGACATCCAATGAGCAGTTCTTC. This translates into CASSQGTSNEQFF.